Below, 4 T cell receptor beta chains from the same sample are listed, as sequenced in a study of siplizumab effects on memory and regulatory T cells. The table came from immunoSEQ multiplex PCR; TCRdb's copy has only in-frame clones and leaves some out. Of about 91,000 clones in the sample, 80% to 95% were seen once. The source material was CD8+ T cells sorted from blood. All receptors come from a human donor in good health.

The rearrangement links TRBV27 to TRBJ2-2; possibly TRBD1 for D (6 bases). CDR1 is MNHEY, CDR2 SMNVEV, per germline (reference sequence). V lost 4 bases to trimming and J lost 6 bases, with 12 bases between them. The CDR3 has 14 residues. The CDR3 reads CASSWDTPAGELFF. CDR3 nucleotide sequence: TGTGCCAGCAGTTGGGACACCCCCGCCGGGGAGCTGTTTTTT.

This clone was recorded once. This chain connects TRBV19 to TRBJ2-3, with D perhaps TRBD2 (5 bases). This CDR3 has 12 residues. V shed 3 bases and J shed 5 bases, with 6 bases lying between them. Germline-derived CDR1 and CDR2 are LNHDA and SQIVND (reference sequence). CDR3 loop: CASSIGIDTQYF. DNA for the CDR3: TGTGCCAGTAGTATCGGGATAGATACGCAGTATTTT.

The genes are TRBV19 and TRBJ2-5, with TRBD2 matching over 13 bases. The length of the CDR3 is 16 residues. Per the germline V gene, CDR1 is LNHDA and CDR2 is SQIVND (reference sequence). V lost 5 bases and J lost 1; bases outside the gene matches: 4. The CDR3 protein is CASSPGTSGAQETQYF. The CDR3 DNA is TGTGCCAGTAGTCCCGGGACTAGCGGGGCCCAAGAGACCCAGTACTTC. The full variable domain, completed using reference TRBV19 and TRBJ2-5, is DGGITQSPKYLFRKEGQNVTLSCEQNLNHDAMYWYRQDPGQGLRLIYYSQIVNDFQKGDIAEGYSVSREKKESFPLTVTSAQKNPTAFYLCASSPGTSGAQETQYFGPGTRLLVL.

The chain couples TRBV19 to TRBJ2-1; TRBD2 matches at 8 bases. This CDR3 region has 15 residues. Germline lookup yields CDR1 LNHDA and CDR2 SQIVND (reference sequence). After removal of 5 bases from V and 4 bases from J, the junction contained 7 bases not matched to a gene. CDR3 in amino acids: CASSLPGGPYNEQFF. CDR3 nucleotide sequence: TGTGCCAGTAGTCTCCCGGGGGGGCCTTACAATGAGCAGTTCTTC.